This passage covers 27 T cell receptor beta chains from one sample sequenced in a study of shared clonotypes between healthy human individuals. Clones were sequenced by immunoSEQ multiplex PCR, and TCRdb holds only the in-frame ones, with some missing. The sample shows approximately 2.5 million clones, more than 90% of them seen only once. Specimen: naive CD4+ T cells sorted from blood. As to subset: CD45RA+ positively selected. The source of these receptors is a man younger than 30 in good health.

This clone occurred once. This sequence joins TRBV18 and TRBJ2-4; 8 nucleotides match TRBD2. V lost 3 bases and J lost 7; bases outside the gene matches: 8. The CDR3 runs 15 residues. The V gene's germline CDR1 is KGHSH and CDR2 LQKENI. Here the CDR3 reads CASSPSPGGANIQYF. CDR3 sequence (DNA): TGTGCCAGCTCACCCTCACCGGGGGGGGCGAACATTCAGTACTTC.

This clone occurred once. V and J are TRBV7-6 and TRBJ2-1; TRBD2 matches at 7 bases. Germline CDR1 is SGHVS and CDR2 is FNYEAQ. The CDR3 loop spans 16 amino acids. J gave up 2 bases and V 1 base, and 5 bases lay outside the gene matches. CDR3 loop: CASSLDWAGAYNEQFF. The CDR3 DNA reads TGTGCCAGCAGCTTAGACTGGGCGGGGGCCTACAATGAGCAGTTCTTC.

The chain has TRBV6-6 and TRBJ2-1, with 8 bases lining up with TRBD2. After removal of 9 bases from V and 10 bases from J, the junction contained 14 bases not matched to a gene. The CDR3 sequence is 14 residues long. The germline V gene has CDR1 MNHNY and CDR2 SVGAGI (reference sequence). CDR3 amino acids: CASRGGGSLSEQFF. As DNA, the CDR3 is TGTGCCAGTCGGGGGGGCGGGAGTTTAAGCGAGCAGTTCTTC.

This clone was seen just once. The rearrangement joins TRBV6-6 to TRBJ1-2; a weak D match, TRBD1 (5 bases). This CDR3 comprises 16 residues. CDR1 and CDR2 (germline): MNHNY, SVGAGI (reference sequence). The V end was cut by 0 bases, the J end by 5 bases, with 16 bases between. In nucleotides, the CDR3 is TGTGCCAGCAGTTACTCCACCCTCCAACAGGCTTATGGCTACACCTTC. As protein: CASSYSTLQQAYGYTF.

This clone has a single count. This chain joins TRBV19 and TRBJ1-2, with D possibly matching TRBD1 (5 bases). The CDR3 is 16 residues long. Germline V CDR1 and CDR2: LNHDA, SQIVND (reference sequence). Trimming removed 6 bases from V and 0 bases from J, with 17 bases in between. The DNA for the CDR3 is TGTGCCAGTAGGGCCCGGGGGGGGACGACTAACTATGGCTACACCTTC. Amino acids: CASRARGGTTNYGYTF.

This chain links TRBV10-3 with TRBJ1-1, with D perhaps matching TRBD1 (6 bases). Trimming took off 6 bases at V and 8 bases at J, with 16 bases between the two ends. The germline gives CDR1 ENHRY, CDR2 SYGVKD. This CDR3 spans 13 amino acids. CDR3 coding DNA: TGTGCCATCAGGAAGGGGGAGGATTGGGAAGCTTTCTTT. Its translation: CAIRKGEDWEAFF.

The V and J genes are TRBV18 and TRBJ2-7; D is unclear. The V end lost 1 base, the J end lost 4 bases, and 8 bases lay between the germline ends. Germline V gene lookup returns CDR1 KGHSH and CDR2 LQKENI. CDR3 length equals 13 residues. CDR3 protein: CASSPQNGYEQYF. The CDR3 DNA is TGTGCCAGCTCACCACAGAACGGTTACGAGCAGTACTTC.

The chain recombines TRBV5-1 with TRBJ1-1, with 7 bases aligning to TRBD1. Germline CDR1 reads SGHRS; CDR2 reads YFSETQ. Trimming took 4 bases from V and 9 from J; bases not matched to a gene: 12. This CDR3 region has 14 residues. CDR3: CASSPTGVGEKAFF. CDR3 nucleotide sequence: TGCGCCAGCAGCCCCACAGGGGTAGGGGAAAAAGCTTTCTTT.

The rearrangement links TRBV28 to TRBJ2-7, with a weak D call TRBD1 (5 bases). The ends were cut back, 7 bases at V and 6 bases at J, with 13 bases in the middle. Germline V lookup: CDR1 MDHEN, CDR2 SYDVKM. This CDR3 is 12 amino acids long. The CDR3 sequence is CASKIAGIEQYF. CDR3 DNA sequence: TGTGCCAGCAAAATAGCAGGGATCGAGCAGTACTTC.

This clone came up a few times. Other DNA sequences in the sample encode the same CDR3. This chain uses TRBV5-1 with TRBJ1-1; D ambiguous. Germline values: CDR1 SGHRS, CDR2 YFSETQ. This CDR3 has 14 amino acids. The V end was cut by 4 bases, the J end by 2 bases, with 12 bases between. This chain's CDR3 is CASSLGRANTEAFF. CDR3 DNA sequence: TGCGCCAGCAGCCTGGGGAGAGCAAACACTGAAGCTTTCTTT.

The V and J genes are TRBV5-6 and TRBJ2-7; tentatively, D is TRBD2 (5 bases). Trimming stripped 4 bases from V and 2 bases from J, with 10 bases between. The CDR3 consists of 13 residues. Germline lookup yields CDR1 SGHDT and CDR2 YYEEEE. This CDR3 is CASSDGNTYEQYF. The CDR3 DNA reads as TGTGCCAGCAGCGACGGGAATACCTACGAGCAGTACTTC.

The V call is TRBV4-1, the J call TRBJ2-5, with TRBD2 matching over 9 bases. CDR1 is MGHRA, CDR2 YSYEKL, per germline. CDR3 length: 16 residues. The V segment lost 0 bases and the J segment 5 bases; nucleotides outside the gene matches: 7. The DNA for the CDR3 is TGCGCCAGCAGCCAAGATATAGCGGGGGCAGCGGAGACCCAGTACTTC. Translated, it gives CASSQDIAGAAETQYF.

The chain has TRBV30 and TRBJ2-5, with TRBD2 matching over 11 bases. The J call could be wrong; TRBJ2-7 is a better fit for the DNA end. The CDR3 runs 14 residues. The germline V gene has CDR1 GTSNPN and CDR2 SVGIG (reference sequence). This CDR3 reads CAWRMGLADYEQYF. The CDR3 DNA follows: TGTGCCTGGAGAATGGGACTAGCGGACTACGAGCAGTACTTC.

V and J are TRBV5-4 and TRBJ2-1, with a possible D match to TRBD2 (6 bases). V lost 3 bases and J lost 8, with 18 bases in between. The CDR3 has 15 residues. In germline, CDR1 is SGHNT, CDR2 YYREEE (reference sequence). The CDR3 region is CASSWRPGTGDEQFF. The DNA of the CDR3 is TGTGCCAGCAGCTGGCGACCGGGGACGGGGGATGAGCAGTTCTTC.

In regard to this clone: Other nucleotide sequences from this sample produce the same CDR3. The V and J genes are TRBV10-3 and TRBJ1-1, with a possible D match to TRBD1 (6 bases). Per germline, CDR1 ENHRY and CDR2 SYGVKD. Trimming took off 2 bases at V and 3 bases at J, with 7 bases between the two ends. This CDR3 contains 13 residues. The CDR3 bases are TGTGCCATCAGTGAGGGGGGCCACACTGAAGCTTTCTTT. This gives the protein CAISEGGHTEAFF.

The chain recombines TRBV10-1 with TRBJ1-1; 7 nucleotides agree with TRBD1. Trimming at V came to 5 bases and at J to 3 bases, leaving 6 bases not matched to a gene. The CDR3 has 14 amino acids. Germline V gives CDR1 WNHNN, CDR2 SYGVQD (reference sequence). The CDR3 nucleotides read TGCGCCAGCAGTCGGGCAGGGGGTTACACTGAAGCTTTCTTT. Translating it yields CASSRAGGYTEAFF.

J is TRBJ2-1 and V is TRBV21-1; TRBD2, the D gene given by the table, was not confirmed from the DNA. TRBV21-1 is a known pseudogene. The CDR3 sequence is 15 residues long. The CDR3 DNA is TGTGCCACCTCGGAAGGGACTAGCGGATACAATGAGCAGTTCTTC. It is translated as CATSEGTSGYNEQFF.

The chain combines TRBV7-9 with TRBJ2-2; TRBD1 is a possible D gene (5 bases). This CDR3 region has 16 residues. In germline, CDR1 is SEHNR, CDR2 FQNEAQ (reference sequence). V lost 5 bases and J 5 bases, leaving 18 bases between the germline ends. CDR3 loop: CASSPSKTVLTGELFF. DNA of the CDR3: TGTGCCAGCAGCCCCTCGAAGACAGTGTTAACCGGGGAGCTGTTTTTT. Full variable domain (rest looked up from reference TRBV7-9 and TRBJ2-2): DTGVSQNPRHKITKRGQNVTFRCDPISEHNRLYWYRQTLGQGPEFLTYFQNEAQLEKSRLLSDRFSAERPKGSFSTLEIQRTEQGDSAMYLCASSPSKTVLTGELFFGEGSRLTVL.

The genes are TRBV11-2 and TRBJ1-1; 8 positions match TRBD1. The CDR3 is 15 amino acids. J lost 2 bases, V lost 3 bases, and 5 bases had no gene match. CDR1 and CDR2 (germline): SGHAT, FQNNGV. The CDR3 sequence is CASSLGQAKNTEAFF. The CDR3 region has the DNA TGTGCCAGCAGCTTGGGACAGGCAAAAAACACTGAAGCTTTCTTT.

CDR3 nucleotides: TGTGCCAGCAGTTACTCGTACAGGCCGGGCTATGGCTACACCTTC. Amino acids: CASSYSYRPGYGYTF. The V gene is TRBV6-6, the J gene TRBJ1-2; D is perhaps TRBD1 (5 bases). This CDR3 is built from 15 residues. The germline V gene encodes CDR1 MNHNY and CDR2 SVGAGI (reference sequence). V lost 0 bases and J 4 bases, leaving 12 bases between the germline ends.

The chain couples TRBV20-1 to TRBJ1-2; D not resolved. V was shortened by 6 bases and J by 8 bases, with 13 bases between the two germline ends. Per germline, CDR1 DFQATT and CDR2 SNEGSKA (reference sequence). The CDR3 has 11 residues. The CDR3 spells CSALVKVGYTF. Here the CDR3 DNA reads TGCAGTGCCCTGGTCAAGGTGGGCTACACCTTC.

This clone came up once. Other DNA sequences within the sample encode an identical CDR3. CDR3 region: CASSPGSNTGELFF. CDR3 DNA sequence: TGTGCCAGCTCACCAGGGTCCAACACCGGGGAGCTGTTTTTT. The rearrangement joins TRBV18 to TRBJ2-2; D call uncertain. The ends were cut back, 2 bases at V and 2 bases at J, with 6 bases in the middle. The CDR3 spans 14 residues. Germline lookup yields CDR1 KGHSH and CDR2 LQKENI.

This clone appeared a single time. V gene TRBV29-1 combines with J gene TRBJ2-5, with 11 bases identical to TRBD2. V shed 7 bases, J shed 5 bases, and the junction held 15 bases outside the gene matches. Germline-derived CDR1 and CDR2 are SQVTM and ANQGSEA. CDR3 length equals 16 residues. The CDR3 protein is CSAPQGLAGGQETQYF. The CDR3 DNA follows: TGCAGCGCCCCCCAAGGGCTAGCGGGAGGTCAGGAGACCCAGTACTTC.

The V and J genes are TRBV29-1 and TRBJ2-1; D is unclear. CDR3 length equals 14 residues. From germline, CDR1 is SQVTM and CDR2 ANQGSEA. V was cut by 1 base and J by 9 bases, with 16 bases left in between. In DNA form, the CDR3 reads TGCAGCGTTGAAGGAGCTAGGGCTAGTGGTGAGCAGTTCTTC. This gives the protein CSVEGARASGEQFF.

The chain links TRBV30 to TRBJ1-2; 7 bases map to TRBD1. CDR1 is GTSNPN, CDR2 SVGIG, per germline (reference sequence). V lost 0 bases and J lost 7; bases outside the gene matches: 14. CDR3 length: 16 residues. The CDR3 spells CAWSVGRSTGSGGYTF. The CDR3 DNA sequence: TGTGCCTGGAGTGTGGGGAGATCGACAGGGTCTGGTGGCTACACCTTC.

This rearrangement joins TRBV6-6 to TRBJ2-1; D not certain. The CDR3 loop spans 11 amino acids. V was shortened by 3 bases and J by 7 bases, with 4 bases between the two germline ends. The germline gives CDR1 MNHNY, CDR2 SVGAGI (reference sequence). The CDR3 here is CASSYRNEQFF. Written as DNA, the CDR3 is TGTGCCAGCAGTTATAGGAATGAGCAGTTCTTC.

The chain combines TRBV30 with TRBJ1-3, with D hard to call. Germline V gene sequence: CDR1 GTSNPN, CDR2 SVGIG (reference sequence). The CDR3 has 12 residues. Trimming cost V 8 bases and J 0 bases, with 8 bases left between them. The CDR3 sequence is CAGYRSGNTIYF. The CDR3 region has the DNA TGTGCCGGGTATCGCTCTGGAAACACCATATATTTT.